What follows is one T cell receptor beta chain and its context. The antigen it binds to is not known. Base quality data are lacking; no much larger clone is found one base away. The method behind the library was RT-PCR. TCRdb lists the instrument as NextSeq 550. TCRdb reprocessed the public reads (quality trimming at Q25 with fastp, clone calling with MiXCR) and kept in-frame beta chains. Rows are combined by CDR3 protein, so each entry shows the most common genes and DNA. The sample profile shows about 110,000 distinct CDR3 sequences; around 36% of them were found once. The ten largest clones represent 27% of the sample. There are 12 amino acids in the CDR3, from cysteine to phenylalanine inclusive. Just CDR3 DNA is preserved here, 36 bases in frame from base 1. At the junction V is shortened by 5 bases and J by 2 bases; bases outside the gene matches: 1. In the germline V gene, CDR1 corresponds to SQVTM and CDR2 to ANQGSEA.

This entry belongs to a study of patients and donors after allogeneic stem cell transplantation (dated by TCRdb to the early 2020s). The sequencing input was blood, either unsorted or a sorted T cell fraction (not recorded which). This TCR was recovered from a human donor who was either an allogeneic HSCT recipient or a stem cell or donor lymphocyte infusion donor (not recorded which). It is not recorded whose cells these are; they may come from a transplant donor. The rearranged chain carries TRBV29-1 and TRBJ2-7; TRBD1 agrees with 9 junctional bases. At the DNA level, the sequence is TGCAGCGTTACAGGGGGCCCCTACGAGCAGTACTTC. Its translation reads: CSVTGGPYEQYF.